This passage covers 12 T cell receptor beta chains from one sample sequenced in a study of cytomegalovirus exposure and HLA in healthy donors. Both 60 Vbeta primers and 13 Jbeta primers went into the PCR. Clones were sequenced by immunoSEQ multiplex PCR, and TCRdb holds only the in-frame ones, with some missing. Here the sample spans about 140,000 clones, 80% being singletons. Specimen: PBMCs. These TCRs come from a man between 25 and 39 years old in good health and CMV-seronegative.

The chain uses TRBV27 and TRBJ2-7; 7 nucleotides align to TRBD2. CDR1 is MNHEY, CDR2 SMNVEV, per germline (reference sequence). This CDR3 has 13 amino acids. With V trimmed by 6 bases and J by 8 bases, 10 bases remained unmatched. The CDR3 coding sequence is TGTGCCAGCAGCCCCAGACTAGCCGGGCAGCAGTACTTC. Its protein is CASSPRLAGQQYF.

The sample holds one count of this clone. The genes are TRBV5-1 and TRBJ2-5; D perhaps matches TRBD1 (6 bases). V dropped 2 bases and J dropped 5 bases, with 13 bases sitting between them. CDR3 size: 14 residues. Germline values: CDR1 SGHRS, CDR2 YFSETQ. CDR3 loop: CASSFFRGQETQYF. The DNA for the CDR3 is TGCGCCAGCAGCTTTTTCAGGGGTCAGGAGACCCAGTACTTC.

This clone showed up just once. The chain couples TRBV10-2 to TRBJ2-7, with D possibly matching TRBD2 (5 bases). Trimming removed 3 bases from V and 6 bases from J, with 12 bases in between. The CDR3 spans 13 residues. Germline assignment: CDR1 WSHSY and CDR2 SAAADI. Here the CDR3 DNA reads TGCGCCAGCAGTGAAACGAGCGGAGCCGAGCAGTACTTC. Its protein is CASSETSGAEQYF.

This chain joins TRBV25-1 and TRBJ2-1; no clear D. The CDR3 has 14 amino acids. Trimming pared 1 base from V and 9 bases from J, leaving 13 bases between. Germline assignment: CDR1 MGHDK and CDR2 SYGVNS. The DNA of the CDR3 is TGTGCCAGCAGTGAATCCCTCGCACTGGTTGAGCAGTTCTTC. Residues: CASSESLALVEQFF.

The genes are TRBV25-1 and TRBJ1-4; 8 bases line up with TRBD1. The CDR3 covers 14 residues. The ends lost 4 bases at V and 7 bases at J; junction bases unmatched: 5. Germline values: CDR1 MGHDK, CDR2 SYGVNS. This CDR3 is CASSVTGGGEKLFF. The CDR3 DNA follows: TGTGCCAGCAGTGTAACAGGGGGTGGTGAAAAACTGTTTTTT.

This chain joins TRBV6-6 and TRBJ2-5; TRBD2 might be the D (6 bases). The last part of the DNA fits TRBJ2-7 better; the J call may be wrong. Germline CDR1 is MNHNY and CDR2 is SVGAGI (reference sequence). The CDR3 is 16 amino acids. This CDR3 is CASRNTNSGLSYEQYF. CDR3 nucleotides: TGTGCCAGCAGAAATACGAATAGCGGACTCTCCTACGAGCAGTACTTC.

J is TRBJ2-1 and V is TRBV5-4, with unresolved D. This CDR3 is 14 amino acids long. The ends were cut back, 5 bases at V and 0 bases at J, with 9 bases in the middle. The V gene's germline CDR1 is SGHNT and CDR2 YYREEE (reference sequence). CDR3 sequence (DNA): TGTGCCAGCAGGAGCGCTAGCTCCTACAATGAGCAGTTCTTC. Translation: CASRSASSYNEQFF.

This sequence joins TRBV6-1 and TRBJ2-3; no clear D gene. The CDR3 sequence is 12 residues long. CDR1 and CDR2 (germline): MNHNS, SASEGT. V was pared by 10 bases and J by 6 bases, with 14 bases between. CDR3 sequence reads: CATRQDGDTQYF. In DNA, the CDR3 is TGTGCCACCCGGCAGGATGGGGATACGCAGTATTTT.

The chain couples TRBV14 to TRBJ2-1, with 10 bases aligning to TRBD1. Germline lookup yields CDR1 SGHDN and CDR2 FVKESK. V shed 4 bases, J shed 8 bases, and the junction held 14 bases outside the gene matches. The CDR3 consists of 17 residues. This chain's CDR3 is CASSLIPGQGYRDEQFF. The CDR3 nucleotides are TGTGCCAGCAGCCTAATACCGGGACAGGGGTATAGGGATGAGCAGTTCTTC.

This chain connects TRBV2 to TRBJ2-7; 12 bases fit TRBD2. There are 18 residues in the CDR3. V lost 8 bases and J lost 2; bases outside the gene matches: 16. The germline CDR1 and CDR2 sequences are SNHLY and FYNNEI. In DNA, the CDR3 is TGTGCCAGCCTCCGTGCTCTAGCGGGAGGGGCAGGAGCCTACGAGCAGTACTTC. This encodes CASLRALAGGAGAYEQYF.

The rearrangement uses TRBV7-8 and TRBJ2-3; D might be TRBD1 (5 bases). Trimming pared 6 bases from V and 5 bases from J, leaving 9 bases between. The CDR3 contains 12 residues. Germline lookup yields CDR1 SGHVS and CDR2 FQNEAQ. The CDR3 is CASSSGQDTQYF. CDR3 coding DNA: TGTGCCAGCAGTTCTGGACAAGATACGCAGTATTTT.

This clone was observed a few times. The chain carries TRBV28 and TRBJ1-1, with unresolved D. Germline loops: CDR1 MDHEN, CDR2 SYDVKM. The CDR3 has 12 residues. V was clipped by 5 bases and J by 6 bases, with 10 bases between them. The DNA for the CDR3 is TGTGCCAGCAGTAACCCCGGGTCTGAAGCTTTCTTT. It yields the protein CASSNPGSEAFF.